This is a list of T cell receptor beta chains from one sample in a study of PD-L1 blockade in urothelial cancer. Sequenced by immunoSEQ multiplex PCR; TCRdb stores in-frame clones only, minus some. The sample lists 45,000 to 60,000 clones; more than 75% were seen once. The sequencing here drew on PBMCs, taken around atezolizumab (anti-PD-L1) treatment. All receptors come from a man aged 55-75 years with urothelial cancer. The CDR3 runs from the conserved cysteine through the conserved F or W. D genes are given only for firm matches. Clone size is not always given. Where it is, it says once, few, many or a class for expanded clones.

j_gene: TRBJ2-5
d_gene: TRBD1
v_gene: TRBV5-6
abundance: -
CDR3nt: TGTGCCAGCAGCTTGGCCTTAAGGGGGACAGGAGAAGAGACCCAGTACTTC
CDR3aa: CASSLALRGTGEETQYF

j_gene: TRBJ2-7
d_gene: -
v_gene: TRBV5-6
abundance: -
CDR3nt: TGTGCCAGCAGCTTTCCTGCGGGCGTCTACGAGCAGTACTTC
CDR3aa: CASSFPAGVYEQYF

j_gene: TRBJ2-5
d_gene: -
v_gene: TRBV6-4
abundance: -
CDR3nt: TGTGCCAGCAGTCGGACACCACAAGAGACCCAGTACTTC
CDR3aa: CASSRTPQETQYF

j_gene: TRBJ2-2
d_gene: TRBD2
v_gene: TRBV7-8
abundance: -
CDR3nt: TGTGCCAGCAGCTTAGTTATTAGCGGGGGGACCGGGGAGCTGTTTTTT
CDR3aa: CASSLVISGGTGELFF

j_gene: TRBJ1-2
d_gene: -
v_gene: TRBV18
abundance: -
CDR3nt: TGTGCCAGCTCACCCGATGGAGACTATGGCTACACCTTC
CDR3aa: CASSPDGDYGYTF

j_gene: TRBJ1-2
d_gene: TRBD1
v_gene: TRBV7-8
abundance: -
CDR3nt: TGTGCCAGCAGAGTAACAGGGGATGGCTACACCTTC
CDR3aa: CASRVTGDGYTF

j_gene: TRBJ1-4
d_gene: -
v_gene: TRBV5-1
abundance: -
CDR3nt: TGCGCCAGCAGCTTGGGGCGGGGAAATAATGAAAAACTGTTTTTT
CDR3aa: CASSLGRGNNEKLFF

j_gene: TRBJ1-2
d_gene: TRBD1
v_gene: TRBV5-1
abundance: -
CDR3nt: TGCGCCAGCAGCTCCATGGGACAGGTGGGGAACCCTTCTAGGTATGGCTACACCTTC
CDR3aa: CASSSMGQVGNPSRYGYTF

j_gene: TRBJ2-7
d_gene: TRBD1
v_gene: TRBV6-5
abundance: -
CDR3nt: TGTGCCAGCAGTATTGACAGGGGAGGAATTTACGAGCAGTACTTC
CDR3aa: CASSIDRGGIYEQYF

j_gene: TRBJ2-7
d_gene: TRBD1
v_gene: TRBV10-3
abundance: once
CDR3nt: TGTGCCATCACCGGGGGCGGGACAGGAGTCTACGAGCAGTACTTC
CDR3aa: CAITGGGTGVYEQYF

j_gene: TRBJ1-3
d_gene: TRBD1
v_gene: TRBV19
abundance: -
CDR3nt: TGTGCCAGTAGTAAGGACAGGGCGAACTCTGGAAACACCATATATTTT
CDR3aa: CASSKDRANSGNTIYF

j_gene: TRBJ2-2
d_gene: -
v_gene: TRBV6-5
abundance: -
CDR3nt: TGTGCCAGCAGTTACTTTGGCAGGGCGAACACCGGGGAGCTGTTTTTT
CDR3aa: CASSYFGRANTGELFF

j_gene: TRBJ2-7
d_gene: -
v_gene: TRBV11-2
abundance: -
CDR3nt: TGTGCCAGCAGCTCCGGGACTTATTACGAGCAGTACTTC
CDR3aa: CASSSGTYYEQYF

j_gene: TRBJ2-4
d_gene: TRBD1
v_gene: TRBV6-5
abundance: -
CDR3nt: TGTGCCAGCAGTTGGGGACAGCCGGGGGCCAAAAACATTCAGTACTTC
CDR3aa: CASSWGQPGAKNIQYF

j_gene: TRBJ1-1
d_gene: -
v_gene: TRBV19
abundance: -
CDR3nt: TGTGCCAGGGAGGGGGGGCACACTGAAGCTTTCTTT
CDR3aa: CAREGGHTEAFF

j_gene: TRBJ2-4
d_gene: -
v_gene: TRBV30
abundance: -
CDR3nt: TGTGCCTGGAGTGTGGCGGGCGGAAACATTCAGTACTTC
CDR3aa: CAWSVAGGNIQYF

j_gene: TRBJ1-4
d_gene: -
v_gene: TRBV7-9
abundance: once
CDR3nt: TGTGCCAGCAGCTTATACCGGGACAACGAACTGTTTTTT
CDR3aa: CASSLYRDNELFF

j_gene: TRBJ2-3
d_gene: -
v_gene: TRBV27
abundance: -
CDR3nt: TGTGCCAGCCCGACAGATACGCAGTATTTT
CDR3aa: CASPTDTQYF

j_gene: TRBJ2-7
d_gene: -
v_gene: TRBV6-5
abundance: -
CDR3nt: TGTGCCAGCAGTTCCCGGCGGGTGCAGTACTTC
CDR3aa: CASSSRRVQYF

j_gene: TRBJ1-1
d_gene: -
v_gene: TRBV18
abundance: -
CDR3nt: TGTGCCAGCTCACAACTGAAGAACACTGAAGCTTTCTTT
CDR3aa: CASSQLKNTEAFF

j_gene: TRBJ1-2
d_gene: -
v_gene: TRBV7-6
abundance: -
CDR3nt: TGTGCCAGCAGCTTAGCCCGCGGACAGCTTAACTATGGCTACACCTTC
CDR3aa: CASSLARGQLNYGYTF

j_gene: TRBJ2-3
d_gene: -
v_gene: TRBV9
abundance: -
CDR3nt: TGTGCCAGCAGCGTAGATATCCCCCCAGATACGCAGTATTTT
CDR3aa: CASSVDIPPDTQYF

j_gene: TRBJ2-7
d_gene: TRBD1
v_gene: TRBV5-6
abundance: once
CDR3nt: TGTGCCAGCAGCTCCTCGGACAGGGGAGGGGGCGGGCAGTACTTC
CDR3aa: CASSSSDRGGGGQYF

j_gene: TRBJ1-5
d_gene: -
v_gene: TRBV4-1
abundance: -
CDR3nt: TGCGCCAGCAGCCACCAACAGGCCTATAGCAATCAGCCCCAGCATTTT
CDR3aa: CASSHQQAYSNQPQHF

j_gene: TRBJ1-1
d_gene: TRBD1
v_gene: TRBV2
abundance: -
CDR3nt: TGTGCCAGCAGCGCCTCGGGGGCAGGGGGCACTGAAGCTTTCTTT
CDR3aa: CASSASGAGGTEAFF

j_gene: TRBJ1-2
d_gene: TRBD1
v_gene: TRBV19
abundance: -
CDR3nt: TGTGCCAGTAGGGAATCGACAGGGCGAGTCTCTTATGGCTACACCTTC
CDR3aa: CASRESTGRVSYGYTF

j_gene: TRBJ1-5
d_gene: -
v_gene: TRBV28
abundance: -
CDR3nt: TGTGCCAGCAGTTTACCAGCGGGCCGCAATCAGCCCCAGCATTTT
CDR3aa: CASSLPAGRNQPQHF

j_gene: TRBJ2-3
d_gene: TRBD2
v_gene: TRBV6-6
abundance: few
CDR3nt: TGTGCCAGCAGTTACTCGAGTCTAGCGGGCACAGATACGCAGTATTTT
CDR3aa: CASSYSSLAGTDTQYF

j_gene: TRBJ2-3
d_gene: -
v_gene: TRBV7-9
abundance: -
CDR3nt: TGTGCCAGCAGCTTGATTCTCCCTTCAGGGCTAGATACGCAGTATTTT
CDR3aa: CASSLILPSGLDTQYF

j_gene: TRBJ1-6
d_gene: -
v_gene: TRBV18
abundance: few
CDR3nt: TGTGCCAGCTCACCATACAGGAATAATTCACCCCTCCACTTT
CDR3aa: CASSPYRNNSPLHF

j_gene: TRBJ2-7
d_gene: -
v_gene: TRBV5-8
abundance: -
CDR3nt: TGTGCCAGCAGCCGACAGGACGGGTCCTACGAGCAGTACTTC
CDR3aa: CASSRQDGSYEQYF

j_gene: TRBJ2-7
d_gene: -
v_gene: TRBV10-3
abundance: -
CDR3nt: TGTGCCATCAGTGAGTCGGTGCAGATCCCCTACGAGCAGTACTTC
CDR3aa: CAISESVQIPYEQYF

j_gene: TRBJ1-6
d_gene: TRBD1
v_gene: TRBV9
abundance: few
CDR3nt: TGTGCCAGCAGCAACCGGGACAGACTTTCACCCCTCCACTTT
CDR3aa: CASSNRDRLSPLHF

j_gene: TRBJ1-1
d_gene: TRBD1
v_gene: TRBV6-9
abundance: -
CDR3nt: TGTGCCAGCAATCGACAGGGCACTGAAGCTTTCTTT
CDR3aa: CASNRQGTEAFF

j_gene: TRBJ1-5
d_gene: -
v_gene: TRBV6-1
abundance: -
CDR3nt: TGTGCCAGCAGTGGACAAGGGCCCCAGCATTTT
CDR3aa: CASSGQGPQHF

j_gene: TRBJ1-6
d_gene: TRBD1
v_gene: TRBV29-1
abundance: -
CDR3nt: TGCAGCGCTGGGACAGCTAATTCACCCCTCCACTTT
CDR3aa: CSAGTANSPLHF

j_gene: TRBJ1-3
d_gene: -
v_gene: TRBV10-3
abundance: -
CDR3nt: TGTGCCATCGCGGAGGTGCCCTCTGGAAACACCATATATTTT
CDR3aa: CAIAEVPSGNTIYF

j_gene: TRBJ2-5
d_gene: TRBD2
v_gene: TRBV29-1
abundance: -
CDR3nt: TGCAGCGTCATTCCGGGACTAGCGGAGACCCAGTACTTC
CDR3aa: CSVIPGLAETQYF

j_gene: TRBJ2-3
d_gene: TRBD2
v_gene: TRBV27
abundance: -
CDR3nt: TGTGCCAGCAGTTTGCAGCGGGAGGGGGCAGATACGCAGTATTTT
CDR3aa: CASSLQREGADTQYF

j_gene: TRBJ1-5
d_gene: -
v_gene: TRBV5-1
abundance: -
CDR3nt: TGCGCCAGCAGACAGGTCCCAGGGAGCAATCAGCCCCAGCATTTT
CDR3aa: CASRQVPGSNQPQHF